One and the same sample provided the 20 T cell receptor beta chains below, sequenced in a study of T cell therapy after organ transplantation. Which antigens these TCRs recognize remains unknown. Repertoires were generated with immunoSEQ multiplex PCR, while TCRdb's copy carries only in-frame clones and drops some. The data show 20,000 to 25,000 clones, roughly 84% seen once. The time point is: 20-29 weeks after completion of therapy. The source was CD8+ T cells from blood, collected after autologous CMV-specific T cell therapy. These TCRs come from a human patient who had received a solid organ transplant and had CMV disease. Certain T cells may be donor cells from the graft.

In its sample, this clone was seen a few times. CDR3 nucleotide sequence: TGTGCCAGCAACCCTGGGGCCGTGAACACTGAAGCTTTCTTT. As protein: CASNPGAVNTEAFF. The chain couples TRBV25-1 to TRBJ1-1; a weak D match, TRBD1 (5 bases). Germline CDR1 MGHDK, CDR2 SYGVNS. V lost 7 bases and J 0 bases, leaving 12 bases between the germline ends. There are 14 residues in the CDR3. The variable domain in full, with the rest retrieved from reference TRBV25-1 and TRBJ1-1, is EADIYQTPRYLVIGTGKKITLECSQTMGHDKMYWYQQDPGMELHLIHYSYGVNSTEKGDLSSESTVSRIRTEHFPLTLESARPSHTSQYLCASNPGAVNTEAFFGQGTRLTVV.

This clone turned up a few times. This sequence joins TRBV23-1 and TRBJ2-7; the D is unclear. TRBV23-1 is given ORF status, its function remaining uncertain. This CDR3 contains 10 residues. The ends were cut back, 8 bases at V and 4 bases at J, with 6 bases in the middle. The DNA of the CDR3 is TGCGCCAGCGGTCGATACGAGCAGTACTTC. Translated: CASGRYEQYF.

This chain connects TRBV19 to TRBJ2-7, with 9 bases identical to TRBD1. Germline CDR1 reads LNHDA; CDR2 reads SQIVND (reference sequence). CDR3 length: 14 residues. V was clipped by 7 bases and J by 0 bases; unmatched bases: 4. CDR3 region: CASTWTGVSYEQYF. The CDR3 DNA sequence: TGTGCCAGTACTTGGACAGGGGTCTCCTACGAGCAGTACTTC.

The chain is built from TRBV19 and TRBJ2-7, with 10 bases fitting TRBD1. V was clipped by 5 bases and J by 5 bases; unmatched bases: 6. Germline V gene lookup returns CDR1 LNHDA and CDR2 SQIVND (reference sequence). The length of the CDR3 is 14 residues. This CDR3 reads CASSAGTGEDEQYF. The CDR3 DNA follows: TGTGCCAGTAGTGCCGGGACAGGGGAGGACGAGCAGTACTTC.

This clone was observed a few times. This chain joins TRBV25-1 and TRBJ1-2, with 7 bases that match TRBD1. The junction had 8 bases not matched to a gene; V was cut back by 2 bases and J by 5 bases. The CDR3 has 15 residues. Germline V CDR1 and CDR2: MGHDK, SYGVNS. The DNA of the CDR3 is TGTGCCAGCAGTGAACACTCCGGGACAGCATATGGCTACACCTTC. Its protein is CASSEHSGTAYGYTF.

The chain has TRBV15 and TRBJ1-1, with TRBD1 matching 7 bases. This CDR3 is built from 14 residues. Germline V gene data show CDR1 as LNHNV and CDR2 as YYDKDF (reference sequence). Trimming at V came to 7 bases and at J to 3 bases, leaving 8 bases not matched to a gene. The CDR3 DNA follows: TGTGCCACCACCCCACAGGGGTCTTACACTGAAGCTTTCTTT. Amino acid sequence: CATTPQGSYTEAFF.

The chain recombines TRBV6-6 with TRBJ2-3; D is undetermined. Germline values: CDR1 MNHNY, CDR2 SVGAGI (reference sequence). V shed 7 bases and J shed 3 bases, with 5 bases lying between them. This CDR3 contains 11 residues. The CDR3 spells CASIFTDTQYF. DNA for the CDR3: TGTGCCAGCATATTTACAGATACGCAGTATTTT.

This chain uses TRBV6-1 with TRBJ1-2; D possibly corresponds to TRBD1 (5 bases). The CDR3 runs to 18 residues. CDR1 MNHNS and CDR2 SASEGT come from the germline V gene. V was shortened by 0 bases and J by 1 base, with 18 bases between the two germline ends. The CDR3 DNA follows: TGTGCCAGCAGTGAAGCGATTGGACGAGGGGCTGGTAACTATGGCTACACCTTC. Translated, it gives CASSEAIGRGAGNYGYTF.

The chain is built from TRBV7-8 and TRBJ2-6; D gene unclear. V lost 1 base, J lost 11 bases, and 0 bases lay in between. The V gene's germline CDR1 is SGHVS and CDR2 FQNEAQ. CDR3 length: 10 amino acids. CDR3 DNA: TGTGCCAGCAGCTTAGACGTCCTGACTTTC. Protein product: CASSLDVLTF.

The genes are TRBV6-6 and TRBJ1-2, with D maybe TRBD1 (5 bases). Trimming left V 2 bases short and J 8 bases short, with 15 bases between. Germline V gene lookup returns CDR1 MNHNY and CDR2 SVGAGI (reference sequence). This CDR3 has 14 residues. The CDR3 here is CASSYGAGGRGYTF. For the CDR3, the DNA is TGTGCCAGCAGTTACGGGGCAGGCGGACGAGGCTACACCTTC.

The CDR3 DNA reads as TGTGCCAGCAGCTTGGGGACGGACATCTATGGCTACACCTTC. The encoded protein is CASSLGTDIYGYTF. This chain joins TRBV7-8 and TRBJ1-2; weak D call: TRBD1 (5 bases). Trimming cost V 3 bases and J 4 bases, with 12 bases left between them. Germline V CDR1 and CDR2: SGHVS, FQNEAQ. The CDR3 consists of 14 residues.

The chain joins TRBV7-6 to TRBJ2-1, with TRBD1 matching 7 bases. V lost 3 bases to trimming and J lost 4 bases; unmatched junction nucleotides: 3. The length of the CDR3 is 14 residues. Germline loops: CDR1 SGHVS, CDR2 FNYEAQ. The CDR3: CASSFRDSYNEQFF. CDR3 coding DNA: TGTGCCAGCAGCTTCCGGGACAGTTACAATGAGCAGTTCTTC.

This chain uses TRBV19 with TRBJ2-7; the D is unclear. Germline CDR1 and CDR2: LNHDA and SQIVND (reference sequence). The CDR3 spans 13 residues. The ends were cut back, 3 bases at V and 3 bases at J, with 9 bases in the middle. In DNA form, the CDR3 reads TGTGCCAGTAGTATCGGCAAAAACTACGAGCAGTACTTC. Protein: CASSIGKNYEQYF.

The CDR3 loop reads CASSLGYGGQPQHF. The CDR3 nucleotides are TGTGCCAGCAGCCTAGGGTATGGTGGACAGCCCCAGCATTTT. The V call is TRBV4-2, the J call TRBJ1-5; the D is unclear. The CDR3 sequence is 14 residues long. Germline V lookup: CDR1 LGHNA, CDR2 YNFKEQ. Trimming left V 4 bases short and J 7 bases short, with 14 bases between.

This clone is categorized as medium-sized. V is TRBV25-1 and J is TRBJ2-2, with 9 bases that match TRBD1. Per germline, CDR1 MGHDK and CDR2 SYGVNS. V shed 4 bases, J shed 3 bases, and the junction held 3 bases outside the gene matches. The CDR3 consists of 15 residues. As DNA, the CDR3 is TGTGCCAGCAGTGTCGGGGACAGGGACACCGGGGAGCTGTTTTTT. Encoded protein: CASSVGDRDTGELFF.

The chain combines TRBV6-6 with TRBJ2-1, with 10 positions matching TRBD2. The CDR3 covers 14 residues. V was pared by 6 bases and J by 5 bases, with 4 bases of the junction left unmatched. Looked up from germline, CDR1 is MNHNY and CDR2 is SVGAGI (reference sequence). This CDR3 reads CASSLAGGHNEQFF. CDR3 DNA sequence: TGTGCCAGCAGCTTAGCGGGAGGCCACAATGAGCAGTTCTTC.

The CDR3 here is CASRGQPSNQPQHF. CDR3 nucleotides: TGTGCCAGCAGAGGACAGCCGAGCAATCAGCCCCAGCATTTT. The rearrangement uses TRBV27 and TRBJ1-5, with D maybe TRBD1 (6 bases). This CDR3 region has 14 residues. CDR1 and CDR2 from the germline V gene are MNHEY and SMNVEV (reference sequence). Trimming removed 6 bases from V and 1 base from J, with 10 bases in between.

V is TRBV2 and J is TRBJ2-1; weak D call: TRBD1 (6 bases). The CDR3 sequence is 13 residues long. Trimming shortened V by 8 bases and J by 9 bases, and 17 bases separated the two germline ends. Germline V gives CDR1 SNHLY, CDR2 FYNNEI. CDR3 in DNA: TGTGCCAGCGGGACAAGAAGGGGTGTTGAGCAGTTCTTC. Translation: CASGTRRGVEQFF. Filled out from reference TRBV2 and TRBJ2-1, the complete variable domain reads EPEVTQTPSHQVTQMGQEVILRCVPISNHLYFYWYRQILGQKVEFLVSFYNNEISEKSEIFDDQFSVERPDGSNFTLKIRSTKLEDSAMYFCASGTRRGVEQFFGPGTRLTVL.

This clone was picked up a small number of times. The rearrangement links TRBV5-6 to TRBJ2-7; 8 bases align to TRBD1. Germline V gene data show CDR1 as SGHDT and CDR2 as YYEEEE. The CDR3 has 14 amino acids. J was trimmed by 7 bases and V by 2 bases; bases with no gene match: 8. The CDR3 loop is CASSFGQGPNEQYF. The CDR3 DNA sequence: TGTGCCAGCAGCTTTGGACAGGGCCCCAATGAGCAGTACTTC.

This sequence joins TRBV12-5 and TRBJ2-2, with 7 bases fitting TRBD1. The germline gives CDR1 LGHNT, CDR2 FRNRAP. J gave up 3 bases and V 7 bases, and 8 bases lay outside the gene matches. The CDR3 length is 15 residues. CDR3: CASATGTVYTGELFF. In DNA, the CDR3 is TGTGCTAGTGCCACCGGGACAGTATACACCGGGGAGCTGTTTTTT.